One sample yielded the 29 T cell receptor beta chains listed below, sequenced in a study of T-cell memory formation after mild COVID-19. TCRdb fed the 5' RACE reads into MiXCR, producing one record per CDR3 protein. The data show fewer than 700,000 distinct CDR3 sequences, less than 25% seen once. Sequenced: PBMCs or a T cell subset sorted from them (not recorded which). Source of these receptors: an adult woman who had mild COVID-19 (a few samples of this study predate the infection). Cell type and time point are not known.

The sample holds a few counts of this clonotype. The V gene is TRBV7-8, the J gene TRBJ2-5; 8 bases agree with TRBD2. Losses at the gene ends were 2 bases for V and 5 bases for J; bases not matched to a gene: 10. Germline values: CDR1 SGHVS, CDR2 FQNEAQ. This CDR3 comprises 16 residues. CDR3: CASSLSHSGEGETQYF. CDR3 DNA: TGTGCCAGCAGCTTATCCCATAGCGGGGAGGGGGAGACCCAGTACTTC.

This clonotype has only a few counts. The chain joins TRBV7-6 to TRBJ2-2, with 10 bases lining up with TRBD2. The CDR3 runs to 18 residues. J was trimmed by 2 bases and V by 5 bases; bases with no gene match: 11. Per the germline V gene, CDR1 is SGHVS and CDR2 is FNYEAQ. DNA for the CDR3: TGTGCCAGCAGCCAGACCCCCTGGACTAGCGGAAACACCGGGGAGCTGTTTTTT. Translating it yields CASSQTPWTSGNTGELFF.

This clonotype has more than one count but fewer than ten. The V gene is TRBV18, the J gene TRBJ2-7, with a weak D call TRBD2 (5 bases). The CDR3 runs 15 residues. V lost 0 bases, J lost 4 bases, and 13 bases lay in between. Germline CDR1 and CDR2: KGHSH and LQKENI. The CDR3 nucleotides are TGTGCCAGCTCACCACCGCCCGGGAATGCTTACGAGCAGTACTTC. Its protein product is CASSPPPGNAYEQYF. The full variable domain, rest sourced from reference TRBV18 and TRBJ2-7, is NAGVMQNPRHLVRRRGQEARLRCSPMKGHSHVYWYRQLPEEGLKFMVYLQKENIIDESGMPKERFSAEFPKEGPSILRIQQVVRGDSAAYFCASSPPPGNAYEQYFGPGTRLTVT.

This chain connects TRBV5-1 to TRBJ2-3, with D perhaps matching TRBD2 (5 bases). CDR3 length equals 15 residues. Germline V gives CDR1 SGHRS, CDR2 YFSETQ. The germline V and J ends were trimmed by 0 bases and 6 bases, with 14 bases remaining between them. In DNA form, the CDR3 reads TGCGCCAGCAGCTTGGACGGGAAAATCACGGATACGCAGTATTTT. Residues: CASSLDGKITDTQYF.

This clonotype has more than one count but fewer than ten. Here the CDR3 reads CASSSWAGKGETQYF. The CDR3 DNA follows: TGTGCCAGCAGCTCCTGGGCAGGGAAGGGAGAGACCCAGTACTTC. V and J are TRBV7-6 and TRBJ2-5, with D possibly matching TRBD1 (5 bases). V lost 4 bases, J lost 4 bases, and 16 bases lay in between. This CDR3 region has 15 residues. CDR1 SGHVS and CDR2 FNYEAQ come from the germline V gene.

About this clonotype itself: Germline is not matched at one junction end, which may reflect a read error. The genes are TRBV24-1 and TRBJ2-2; maybe TRBD2 (6 bases). Germline assignment: CDR1 KGHDR and CDR2 SFDVKD. The CDR3 spans 18 residues. The CDR3 nucleotides are TGTGCCACCTCTTCACCCTTCTCAGGGACTCCGAATACCGGGGAGCTGTTTTTT. This sequence encodes CATSSPFSGTPNTGELFF.

The chain couples TRBV7-9 to TRBJ2-1; D possibly uses TRBD1 or TRBD2 (6 bases each). Deletions cut 10 bases from V and 0 bases from J, with 13 bases between. CDR3 length: 14 residues. The germline CDR1 and CDR2 sequences are SEHNR and FQNEAQ (reference sequence). The CDR3 DNA reads TGTGCCATCCTAGGGGGAGGCTCCTACAATGAGCAGTTCTTC. Amino acid sequence: CAILGGGSYNEQFF.

The chain has TRBV5-1 and TRBJ2-7, with D unclear. The CDR3 consists of 13 residues. The germline CDR1 and CDR2 sequences are SGHRS and YFSETQ. V was cut by 2 bases and J by 2 bases, with 8 bases left in between. CDR3 coding DNA: TGCGCCAGCAGCTTCCCAGGAACCTACGAGCAGTACTTC. Amino acid sequence: CASSFPGTYEQYF. The whole variable domain, filled in from reference TRBV5-1 and TRBJ2-7, reads KAGVTQTPRYLIKTRGQQVTLSCSPISGHRSVSWYQQTPGQGLQFLFEYFSETQRNKGNFPGRFSGRQFSNSRSEMNVSTLELGDSALYLCASSFPGTYEQYFGPGTRLTVT.

This clonotype has ten or more counts. The CDR3 bases are TGTGCCAGCAGCTTGGCGGTTTCCTTTCTCAATGAGCAGTTCTTC. It translates to CASSLAVSFLNEQFF. V usage is TRBV5-5 and J usage is TRBJ2-1, with D hard to call. Trimming pared 0 bases from V and 6 bases from J, leaving 13 bases between. CDR3 length: 15 amino acids. Germline loops: CDR1 SGHKS, CDR2 YYEKEE (reference sequence).

This chain links TRBV15 with TRBJ1-5; weak D call: TRBD1 (6 bases). The V gene's germline CDR1 is LNHNV and CDR2 YYDKDF (reference sequence). The CDR3 sequence is 15 residues long. V lost 2 bases and J 6 bases, leaving 14 bases between the germline ends. The CDR3, as DNA: TGTGCCACCAGCAGACCTACTGGGGGCGGTCAGCCCCAGCATTTT. Its translation is CATSRPTGGGQPQHF.

CDR3 sequence (DNA): TGTGCCAGCAGTTTAATTTCGGGAACTGAAGCTTTCTTT. It yields the protein CASSLISGTEAFF. The chain recombines TRBV27 with TRBJ1-1, with no clear D. The germline gives CDR1 MNHEY, CDR2 SMNVEV (reference sequence). V was cut by 2 bases and J by 5 bases, with 9 bases left in between. The length of the CDR3 is 13 residues.

The count of this clonotype is one. J is TRBJ1-5 and V is TRBV24-1; D possibly corresponds to TRBD1 (5 bases). Germline assignment: CDR1 KGHDR and CDR2 SFDVKD. The CDR3 covers 14 residues. Trimming pared 3 bases from V and 6 bases from J, leaving 11 bases between. The CDR3 loop reads CATSDQPGGQPQHF. CDR3 nucleotide sequence: TGTGCCACCAGTGATCAGCCGGGGGGTCAGCCCCAGCATTTT.

The chain employs TRBV6-5 and TRBJ1-4; TRBD1 aligns across 10 bases. This CDR3 region has 15 residues. Germline CDR1 is MNHEY and CDR2 is SVGAGI. V gave up 6 bases and J gave up 6 bases; unmatched junction bases: 7. The DNA of the CDR3 is TGTGCCAGCAGCTTCCTGACAGGGGGCGATGAAAAACTGTTTTTT. Its translation: CASSFLTGGDEKLFF.

V gene TRBV3-1 combines with J gene TRBJ2-5; TRBD2 matches 12 bases. J was trimmed by 3 bases and V by 3 bases; bases with no gene match: 2. Looked up from germline, CDR1 is LGHDT and CDR2 is YNNKEL (reference sequence). This CDR3 has 15 residues. In DNA form, the CDR3 reads TGTGCCAGCAGCCACCCTAGCGGGGGGGAAGAGACCCAGTACTTC. This encodes CASSHPSGGEETQYF.

The chain carries TRBV7-9 and TRBJ2-1; D call uncertain. This CDR3 spans 15 amino acids. Trimming shortened V by 3 bases and J by 4 bases, and 13 bases separated the two germline ends. The V gene's germline CDR1 is SEHNR and CDR2 FQNEAQ (reference sequence). CDR3 residues: CASSFVRQSYNEQFF. The CDR3 nucleotides are TGTGCCAGCAGCTTCGTTCGCCAGTCTTACAATGAGCAGTTCTTC.

A remark on this clonotype: Mismatch with germline at one junction end may stem from a read error. The V gene is TRBV18, the J gene TRBJ1-1, with 10 bases matching TRBD1. This CDR3 contains 15 residues. Germline-derived CDR1 and CDR2 are KGHSH and LQKENI. The CDR3 sequence: CASSSFPGQGLVVLF. The CDR3, as DNA: TGTGCCAGCTCATCGTTCCCGGGACAGGGGCTAGTAGTTTTATTT.

The V and J genes are TRBV5-1 and TRBJ2-7; 7 bases match TRBD1. Germline CDR1 is SGHRS and CDR2 is YFSETQ. The trim removed 7 bases at V and 2 bases at J, leaving 3 bases unmatched. The CDR3 totals 12 residues. The CDR3, as DNA: TGCGCCAGCGGGACAGAACCCTACGAGCAGTACTTC. It is translated as CASGTEPYEQYF.

The V gene is TRBV29-1, the J gene TRBJ2-2, with D possibly TRBD2 on 6 matching bases. Trimming stripped 6 bases from V and 2 bases from J, with 13 bases between. This CDR3 comprises 14 residues. Germline V gene lookup returns CDR1 SQVTM and CDR2 ANQGSEA. The CDR3 DNA sequence: TGCAGCGTCCGGGACTGGGAAAACACCGGGGAGCTGTTTTTT. This codes for CSVRDWENTGELFF.

A few counts support this clonotype. The chain joins TRBV20-1 to TRBJ2-5; 9 bases map to TRBD2. The CDR3 contains 15 residues. V lost 5 bases, J lost 5 bases, and 12 bases stayed unmatched. CDR1 and CDR2 (germline): DFQATT, SNEGSKA (reference sequence). CDR3 protein: CSASPGLAPRETQYF. The CDR3 DNA is TGCAGTGCTTCACCGGGACTAGCTCCCAGGGAGACCCAGTACTTC.

There are many counts of this clonotype. This chain uses TRBV7-9 with TRBJ2-5, with TRBD2 identical over 11 bases. The germline gives CDR1 SEHNR, CDR2 FQNEAQ (reference sequence). The CDR3 consists of 14 residues. With V trimmed by 6 bases and J by 4 bases, 4 bases remained unmatched. CDR3 region: CASRPGLAGETQYF. The DNA for the CDR3 is TGTGCCAGCAGACCTGGACTAGCGGGAGAGACCCAGTACTTC.

The sample holds a few counts of this clonotype. The chain joins TRBV7-9 to TRBJ2-7, with 8 bases that match TRBD2. V lost 3 bases to trimming and J lost 2 bases; unmatched junction nucleotides: 6. CDR3 length: 15 residues. CDR1 and CDR2 (germline): SEHNR, FQNEAQ (reference sequence). The chain's CDR3 is CASSLRRGGTYEQYF. In DNA, the CDR3 is TGTGCCAGCAGCTTGCGTCGGGGGGGAACCTACGAGCAGTACTTC.

This sequence joins TRBV6-1 and TRBJ1-2, with TRBD1 matching 10 bases. Trimming at V came to 3 bases and at J to 1 base, leaving 2 bases not matched to a gene. The CDR3 consists of 15 residues. Germline loops: CDR1 MNHNS, CDR2 SASEGT. CDR3 in amino acids: CASSDRDRGNYGYTF. The DNA of the CDR3 is TGTGCCAGCAGTGACCGGGACAGGGGTAACTATGGCTACACCTTC.

There are a few counts of this clonotype. The chain joins TRBV11-2 to TRBJ2-1; D is ambiguous. The CDR3 contains 12 residues. Germline CDR1 reads SGHAT; CDR2 reads FQNNGV. Trimming shortened V by 3 bases and J by 14 bases, and 14 bases separated the two germline ends. The CDR3 loop is CASSFRVGKKFF. The CDR3 DNA sequence: TGTGCCAGCAGCTTTCGAGTTGGGAAGAAGTTCTTC.

The chain employs TRBV29-1 and TRBJ1-1, with no clear D. CDR1 is SQVTM, CDR2 ANQGSEA, per germline. The V gene lost 6 bases and the J gene lost 5 bases, with 7 bases spanning the gap. CDR3 size: 10 residues. The CDR3 coding sequence is TGCAGCGTCAGCAAGACTGAAGCTTTCTTT. Amino acid sequence: CSVSKTEAFF.

This clonotype was seen a few times. The genes are TRBV12-3 or TRBV12-4 and TRBJ2-1; a weak D match, TRBD1 (6 bases). This CDR3 comprises 13 residues. Trimming removed 3 bases from V and 6 bases from J, with 9 bases in between. In nucleotides, the CDR3 is TGTGCCAGCAGTTTTGCCAGGGGCAATGAGCAGTTCTTC. Protein: CASSFARGNEQFF.

This clonotype has ten or more counts. This chain joins TRBV12-3 or TRBV12-4 and TRBJ1-5; weak D call: TRBD1 (6 bases). Trimming left V 6 bases short and J 8 bases short, with 14 bases between. The CDR3 runs to 13 residues. The DNA for the CDR3 is TGTGCCAGCAGGACGGACAGACTTGAGCCCCAGCATTTT. Amino acid sequence: CASRTDRLEPQHF.

This CDR3 is CASSPLGQGDEQYF. The DNA of the CDR3 is TGTGCCAGCTCACCCCTGGGGCAGGGGGACGAGCAGTACTTC. The chain recombines TRBV18 with TRBJ2-7; TRBD1 matches at 7 bases. V was pared by 3 bases and J by 5 bases, with 7 bases of the junction left unmatched. The CDR3 runs 14 residues. CDR1 and CDR2 (germline): KGHSH, LQKENI.

The rearrangement uses TRBV29-1 and TRBJ2-3; 8 nucleotides agree with TRBD1. Germline V gives CDR1 SQVTM, CDR2 ANQGSEA. CDR3 size: 15 residues. V lost 3 bases to trimming and J lost 4 bases; unmatched junction nucleotides: 9. The CDR3 loop is CSVDRPGGLSDTQYF. CDR3 coding DNA: TGCAGCGTTGATAGGCCAGGGGGCTTGTCAGATACGCAGTATTTT.

This clonotype was counted many times. The chain recombines TRBV28 with TRBJ2-5; D is ambiguous. The V and J ends lost 5 bases and 3 bases respectively, with 7 bases between them. From germline, CDR1 is MDHEN and CDR2 SYDVKM. The CDR3 is 12 residues long. For the CDR3, the DNA is TGTGCCAGCAGTCTCTTAAAAGAGACCCAGTACTTC. Residues: CASSLLKETQYF.